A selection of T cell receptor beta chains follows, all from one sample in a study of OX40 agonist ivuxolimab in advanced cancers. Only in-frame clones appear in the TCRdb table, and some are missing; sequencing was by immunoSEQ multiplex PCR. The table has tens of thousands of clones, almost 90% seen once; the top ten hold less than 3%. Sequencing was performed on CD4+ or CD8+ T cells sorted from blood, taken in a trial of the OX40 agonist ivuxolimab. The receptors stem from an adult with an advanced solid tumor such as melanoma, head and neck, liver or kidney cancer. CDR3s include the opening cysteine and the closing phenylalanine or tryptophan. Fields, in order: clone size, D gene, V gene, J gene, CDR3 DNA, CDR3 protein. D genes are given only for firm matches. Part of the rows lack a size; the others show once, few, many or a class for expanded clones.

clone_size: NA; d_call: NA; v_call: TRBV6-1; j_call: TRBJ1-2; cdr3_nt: TGTGCCAGCAGTCGGGGGGACTATGGCTACACCTTC; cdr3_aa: CASSRGDYGYTF
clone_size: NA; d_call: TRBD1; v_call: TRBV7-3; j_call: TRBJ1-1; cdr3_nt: TGTGCCAGCAGCCGGACAGGGAGGGGCACTGAAGCTTTCTTT; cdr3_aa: CASSRTGRGTEAFF
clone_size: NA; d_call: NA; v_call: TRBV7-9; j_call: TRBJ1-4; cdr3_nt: TGTGCCAGCAAGGACAGCCGAAATGAAAAACTGTTTTTT; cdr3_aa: CASKDSRNEKLFF
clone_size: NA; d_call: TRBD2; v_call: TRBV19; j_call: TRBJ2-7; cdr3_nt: TGTGCCAGTAGTAAAGCGGGGACCTACGAGCAGTACTTC; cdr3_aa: CASSKAGTYEQYF
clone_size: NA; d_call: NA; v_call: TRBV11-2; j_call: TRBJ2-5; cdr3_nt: TGTGCCAGCAGCTTATCTAGAGAGACCCAGTACTTC; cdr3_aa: CASSLSRETQYF
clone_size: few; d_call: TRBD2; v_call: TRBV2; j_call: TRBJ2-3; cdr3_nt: TGTGCCAGCATAGCGGGGCCTAGCACAGATACGCAGTATTTT; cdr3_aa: CASIAGPSTDTQYF
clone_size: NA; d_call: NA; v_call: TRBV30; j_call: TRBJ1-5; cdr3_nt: TGTGCCTGGAACCTTGGACCACGCGGGAGCAATCAGCCCCAGCATTTT; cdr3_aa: CAWNLGPRGSNQPQHF
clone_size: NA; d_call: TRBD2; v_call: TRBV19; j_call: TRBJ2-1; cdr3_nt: TGTGCCAGTAGTATAGTAGAGCGGGAGGGCGGCAATGAGCAGTTCTTC; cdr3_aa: CASSIVEREGGNEQFF
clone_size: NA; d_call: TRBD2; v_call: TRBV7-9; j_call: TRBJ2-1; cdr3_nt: TGTGCCAGCAGCCAAAGGACTAGCGGAGGGGATGAGCAGTTCTTC; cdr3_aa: CASSQRTSGGDEQFF
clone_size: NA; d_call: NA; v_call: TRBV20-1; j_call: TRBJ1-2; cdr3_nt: TGCAGTGCTAGAGCTGAGGGGGGCTACACCTTC; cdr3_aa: CSARAEGGYTF
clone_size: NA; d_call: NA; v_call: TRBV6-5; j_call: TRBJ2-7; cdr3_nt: TGTGCCAGCAGCCCCATGGGGGGCTACGAGCAGTACTTC; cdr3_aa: CASSPMGGYEQYF
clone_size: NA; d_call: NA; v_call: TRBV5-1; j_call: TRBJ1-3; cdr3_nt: TGCGCCAGCAGCTTGGGGGATACAGTCTCTGGAAACACCATATATTTT; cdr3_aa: CASSLGDTVSGNTIYF
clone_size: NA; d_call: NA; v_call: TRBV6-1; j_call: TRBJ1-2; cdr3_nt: TGTGCCAGCACCGGAGGCCCCGGGAGGGACGGCTACACCTTC; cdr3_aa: CASTGGPGRDGYTF
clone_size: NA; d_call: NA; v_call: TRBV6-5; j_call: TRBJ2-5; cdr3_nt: TGTGCCAGCAGTTTCCCCTCGGGAGATCAAGAGACCCAGTACTTC; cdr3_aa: CASSFPSGDQETQYF
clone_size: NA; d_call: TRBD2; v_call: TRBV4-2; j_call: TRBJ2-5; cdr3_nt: TGTGCCAGCAGCCAAGGTCTAGCGGGGATAGAGACCCAGTACTTC; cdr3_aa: CASSQGLAGIETQYF
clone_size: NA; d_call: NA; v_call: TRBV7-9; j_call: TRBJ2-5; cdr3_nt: TGTGCCAGCAGTAAGGAGGGGGGAAGGGAGACCCAGTACTTC; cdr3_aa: CASSKEGGRETQYF
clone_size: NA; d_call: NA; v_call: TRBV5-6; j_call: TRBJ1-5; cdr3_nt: TGTGCCAGCAGCTTGGAGGCGAGGAGCAATCAGCCCCAGCATTTT; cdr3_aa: CASSLEARSNQPQHF
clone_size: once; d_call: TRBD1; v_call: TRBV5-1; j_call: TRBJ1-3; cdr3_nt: TGCGCCAGCAGCTTGGGGTCAGGGCGGGGACAGATAAACTCTGGAAACACCATATATTTT; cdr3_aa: CASSLGSGRGQINSGNTIYF
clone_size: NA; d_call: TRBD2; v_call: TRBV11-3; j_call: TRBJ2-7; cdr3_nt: TGTGCCAGCAGCTTAGATGGTCGGGAGGGCTACGAGCAGTACTTC; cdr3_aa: CASSLDGREGYEQYF
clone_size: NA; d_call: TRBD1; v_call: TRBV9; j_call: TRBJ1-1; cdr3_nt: TGTGCCAGCAGCGTCGGACAGGGCACTGAAGCTTTCTTT; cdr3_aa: CASSVGQGTEAFF
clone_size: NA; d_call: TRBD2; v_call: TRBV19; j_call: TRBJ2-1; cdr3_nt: TGTGCCAGTAGTTTTGGGACTAGCGGGAGCGGGGAGCAGTTCTTC; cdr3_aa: CASSFGTSGSGEQFF
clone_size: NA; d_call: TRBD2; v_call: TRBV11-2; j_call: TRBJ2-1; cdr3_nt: TGTGCCAGCAGCTCCTTAGCGGGAGAGGGTGACAATGAGCAGTTCTTC; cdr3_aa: CASSSLAGEGDNEQFF
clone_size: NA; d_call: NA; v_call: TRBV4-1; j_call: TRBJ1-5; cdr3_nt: TGCGCCAGCAGCCAAGACATCTGGGTAGGGGGAAATCAGCCCCAGCATTTT; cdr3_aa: CASSQDIWVGGNQPQHF
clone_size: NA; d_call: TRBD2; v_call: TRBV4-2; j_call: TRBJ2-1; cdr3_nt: TGTGCCAGCAGCCTACGGACTAGCGGGGTCGGTGAGCAGTTCTTC; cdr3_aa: CASSLRTSGVGEQFF
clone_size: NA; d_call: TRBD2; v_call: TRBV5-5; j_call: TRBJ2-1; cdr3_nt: TGTGCCAGCAGCTTTAGTAGCGGGAAGAACAATGAGCAGTTCTTC; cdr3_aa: CASSFSSGKNNEQFF
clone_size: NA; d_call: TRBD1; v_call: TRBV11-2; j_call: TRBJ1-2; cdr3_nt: TGTGCCAGCAGCTTAGCCTCGGCAGGGGGTGGCTACACCTTC; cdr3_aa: CASSLASAGGGYTF
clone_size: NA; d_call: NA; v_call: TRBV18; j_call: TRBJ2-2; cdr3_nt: TGTGCCAGCTCACCACCGGGGGGGGCGTACACCGGGGAGCTGTTTTTT; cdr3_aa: CASSPPGGAYTGELFF
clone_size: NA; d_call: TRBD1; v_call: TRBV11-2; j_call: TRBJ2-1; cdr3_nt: TGTGCCAGCAGAGGGTCAGGGGGATGGAATGAGCAGTTCTTC; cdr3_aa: CASRGSGGWNEQFF
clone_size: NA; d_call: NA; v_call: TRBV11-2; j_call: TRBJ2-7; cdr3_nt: TGTGCCAGCAGCTTAGGGGGCGGTACCTACGAGCAGTACTTC; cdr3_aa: CASSLGGGTYEQYF